The 12 T cell receptor beta chains below were found in one sample sequenced in a study of blood T cells in healthy people across ages. Using a J-beta primer mix together with a sample-barcoded 5' primer, a second PCR was run for roughly 6 to 12 cycles. MiXCR was run by TCRdb on the 5' RACE reads, yielding one entry per CDR3 protein. This repertoire shows some 900,000 distinct CDR3 sequences, 25% to 35% found once; its top ten account for 17%. The sequencing input was blood. The source is a woman over 75 in good health.

This clonotype appeared many times. A much larger clone lies a single base off, so this may be a read error. The chain has TRBV20-1 and TRBJ2-1, with a tentative D call TRBD1 (6 bases). TRBJ2-7 matches the DNA end more closely, so the J call is doubtful. CDR1 and CDR2 (germline): DFQATT, SNEGSKA (reference sequence). The CDR3 totals 12 residues. Here the CDR3 reads CRVIGQYNEQYF. The CDR3 DNA is TGCAGAGTAATAGGACAGTACAATGAGCAGTACTTC.

This clonotype was observed a handful of times. This chain joins TRBV19 and TRBJ1-4; D is uncertain. Germline CDR1 and CDR2: LNHDA and SQIVND (reference sequence). With 4 bases removed from V and 0 bases from J, the gap between germline ends came to 12 bases. The CDR3 sequence is 16 residues long. The chain's CDR3 is CASSKARKATNEKLFF. In nucleotides, the CDR3 is TGTGCCAGTAGTAAGGCCAGAAAAGCAACTAATGAAAAACTGTTTTTT.

The J gene is TRBJ2-1, the V gene TRBV10-3, with 7 bases matching TRBD1. Germline loops: CDR1 ENHRY, CDR2 SYGVKD. The V segment lost 4 bases and the J segment 3 bases; nucleotides outside the gene matches: 9. The CDR3 extends over 16 amino acids. CDR3 nucleotides: TGTGCCATCAGTGGTTTCGACAGGGTGAACTACAATGAGCAGTTCTTC. This sequence encodes CAISGFDRVNYNEQFF.

The chain couples TRBV6-1 to TRBJ1-2; no reliable D call. The CDR3 is made up of 11 amino acids. Deletions cut 6 bases from V and 8 bases from J, with 10 bases between. Germline V gene data show CDR1 as MNHNS and CDR2 as SASEGT. In DNA form, the CDR3 reads TGTGCCAGCAGCCGGGAGATCGGCTACACCTTC. Protein: CASSREIGYTF.

In this sample, this clonotype turned up a few times. The rearrangement uses TRBV11-2 and TRBJ2-1; 10 bases are shared with TRBD2. The CDR3 covers 17 residues. Germline CDR1 reads SGHAT; CDR2 reads FQNNGV. V lost 0 bases to trimming and J lost 3 bases; unmatched junction nucleotides: 5. CDR3 sequence: CASSLDRTSGNYNEQFF. CDR3 sequence (DNA): TGTGCCAGCAGCTTAGATCGGACTAGCGGCAACTACAATGAGCAGTTCTTC. Together with reference TRBV11-2 and TRBJ2-1, the CDR3 gives the full variable domain: EAGVAQSPRYKIIEKRQSVAFWCNPISGHATLYWYQQILGQGPKLLIQFQNNGVVDDSQLPKDRFSAERLKGVDSTLKIQPAKLEDSAVYLCASSLDRTSGNYNEQFFGPGTRLTVL.

CDR3 region: CASSLQAGPNRGEQFF. The CDR3 DNA reads as TGTGCCAGCAGCTTACAAGCCGGACCGAATAGGGGTGAGCAGTTCTTC. V gene TRBV7-8 combines with J gene TRBJ2-1, with D possibly TRBD1 on 5 matching bases. Germline V CDR1 and CDR2: SGHVS, FQNEAQ. This CDR3 comprises 16 residues. V lost 2 bases and J 9 bases, leaving 20 bases between the germline ends.

This clonotype was detected only a few times. The V call is TRBV11-2, the J call TRBJ1-2, with TRBD1 identical over 8 bases. Germline loops: CDR1 SGHAT, CDR2 FQNNGV. This CDR3 contains 13 residues. Trimming removed 0 bases from V and 6 bases from J; junction bases left unmatched: 0. The CDR3 region has the DNA TGTGCCAGCAGCTTAGAGACAGGGGATGGCTACACCTTC. Encoded protein: CASSLETGDGYTF.

This clonotype was recorded a few times. The chain employs TRBV6-1 and TRBJ1-2; D not resolved. This CDR3 is 14 amino acids long. Trimming cost V 5 bases and J 2 bases, with 12 bases left between them. Germline V gene data show CDR1 as MNHNS and CDR2 as SASEGT. CDR3 sequence: CASSSSYLNYGYTF. The DNA of the CDR3 is TGTGCCAGCAGTTCAAGTTACTTGAACTATGGCTACACCTTC.

Remarks on this clonotype: The junction does not match germline at one end; this may be a read error. V is TRBV15 and J is TRBJ1-2; D perhaps matches TRBD1 (6 bases). The length of the CDR3 is 16 residues. Looked up from germline, CDR1 is LNHNV and CDR2 is YYDKDF (reference sequence). The CDR3 sequence is CATSRRGGKTNHGYTF. The CDR3 DNA reads as TGTGCCACCAGCAGGAGGGGGGGGAAAACTAACCATGGCTACACCTTC.

This clonotype was found many times. The rearrangement joins TRBV11-2 to TRBJ2-3, with TRBD2 matching 7 bases. The CDR3 totals 13 residues. The trim removed 5 bases at V and 4 bases at J, leaving 3 bases unmatched. In germline, CDR1 is SGHAT, CDR2 FQNNGV. The CDR3 sequence: CASSRLAADTQYF. CDR3 DNA: TGTGCCAGCAGCAGACTAGCTGCAGATACGCAGTATTTT.

The sample holds many counts of this clonotype. This chain joins TRBV5-1 and TRBJ2-1; D uncertain. The CDR3 is made up of 14 amino acids. With 0 bases removed from V and 6 bases from J, the gap between germline ends came to 10 bases. CDR1 is SGHRS, CDR2 YFSETQ, per germline. CDR3 region: CASSLGDLTNEQFF. Written as DNA, the CDR3 is TGCGCCAGCAGCTTGGGTGACCTCACCAATGAGCAGTTCTTC.

The chain links TRBV11-2 to TRBJ2-5; D may match TRBD1 or TRBD2 (7 bases each). CDR3 size: 15 residues. V was cut by 3 bases and J by 11 bases, with 22 bases left in between. Germline-derived CDR1 and CDR2 are SGHAT and FQNNGV. CDR3 DNA: TGTGCCAGCAGCTTTGGGGAGGGGGCGAGTAATGAGCAGTACTTC. As protein: CASSFGEGASNEQYF.